The 27 T cell receptor beta chains below all came from one sample that was sequenced in a study of TIL therapy for anti-PD-1-resistant metastatic lung cancer. Time point described: pre-treatment sample, taken before nivolumab and TIL therapy. Sequencing used immunoSEQ v3. TCRdb keeps only in-frame clones here, not all; method: immunoSEQ multiplex PCR. The data hold tens of thousands of clones, with around 78% observed a single time. The sequences come from blood, collected at baseline. These receptors were taken from a person aged 25-85 years with non-small cell lung cancer.

The V call is TRBV6-5, the J call TRBJ2-7; TRBD1 might be the D (5 bases). V shed 6 bases and J shed 0 bases, with 9 bases lying between them. CDR1 is MNHEY, CDR2 SVGAGI, per germline. There are 13 residues in the CDR3. The CDR3 DNA reads as TGTGCCAGCAGGGTACAGGCCTCCTACGAGCAGTACTTC. It codes for CASRVQASYEQYF.

The J gene is TRBJ1-1, the V gene TRBV7-3; 7 bases line up with TRBD1. The CDR3 loop spans 16 amino acids. V dropped 1 base and J dropped 4; count of bases not matched to a gene: 9. CDR1 and CDR2 from the germline V gene are SGHTA and FQGTGA. The CDR3 DNA is TGTGCCAGCAGCTTAAGGTCGGTCAGGGGGGGCACTGAAGCTTTCTTT. Translated, it gives CASSLRSVRGGTEAFF.

The CDR3 DNA reads TGCGCCAGCAGCTTGGGACCCTTAGGTGAAAAACTGTTTTTT. Translated, it gives CASSLGPLGEKLFF. The chain links TRBV5-1 to TRBJ1-4; D call uncertain. V lost 0 bases and J lost 7, with 10 bases in between. CDR3 length equals 14 residues. The germline CDR1 and CDR2 sequences are SGHRS and YFSETQ.

V and J are TRBV15 and TRBJ2-1; no definite D call. The CDR3 covers 11 residues. V lost 3 bases and J lost 12, with 9 bases in between. Looked up from germline, CDR1 is LNHNV and CDR2 is YYDKDF (reference sequence). The CDR3 nucleotides read TGTGCCACCAGCAGCGGGTGGGGGCAGTTCTTC. It is translated as CATSSGWGQFF.

In its sample, this clone was seen a few times. The chain carries TRBV30 and TRBJ1-6; 8 positions match TRBD1. V lost 3 bases and J lost 8; bases outside the gene matches: 6. The CDR3 totals 14 residues. The germline CDR1 and CDR2 sequences are GTSNPN and SVGIG (reference sequence). DNA for the CDR3: TGTGCCTGGAGGAAAGACAGGGGTTATTCACCCCTCCACTTT. Translating gives CAWRKDRGYSPLHF.

This clone showed up just a few times. The V gene is TRBV21-1, the J gene TRBJ2-5; TRBD1 was called by the table and not checked on the DNA. TRBV21-1 constitutes a pseudogene. CDR3 size: 17 residues. This CDR3 is CASSVVNRGPGQETQYF. The CDR3 DNA reads as TGTGCCAGCAGCGTAGTCAACAGGGGACCAGGCCAAGAGACCCAGTACTTC.

This chain connects TRBV15 to TRBJ2-2, with 7 bases aligning to TRBD2. Germline CDR1 and CDR2: LNHNV and YYDKDF (reference sequence). V lost 3 bases to trimming and J lost 8 bases; unmatched junction nucleotides: 15. The CDR3 contains 17 residues. The CDR3 DNA sequence: TGTGCCACCAGCAGGTCTAGCGTGGGTTCAGCGGGAGGGGAGCTGTTTTTT. Encoded protein: CATSRSSVGSAGGELFF.

V and J are TRBV6-5 and TRBJ2-5; TRBD2 agrees at 8 bases. CDR3 size: 14 residues. V was pared by 10 bases and J by 4 bases, with 11 bases of the junction left unmatched. Germline V gives CDR1 MNHEY, CDR2 SVGAGI. Written as DNA, the CDR3 is TGTGCCACTAGCGGGTCGGGGGTAGTAGAGACCCAGTACTTC. Protein product: CATSGSGVVETQYF.

CDR3 protein: CASSEAVGSGNTIYF. The CDR3 DNA reads TGTGCCAGCAGTGAAGCGGTGGGGTCCGGAAACACCATATATTTT. This chain joins TRBV6-1 and TRBJ1-3, with unresolved D. The CDR3 totals 15 residues. The V end lost 0 bases, the J end lost 4 bases, and 10 bases lay between the germline ends. Germline lookup yields CDR1 MNHNS and CDR2 SASEGT.

The chain uses TRBV28 and TRBJ1-6; D is perhaps TRBD1 (6 bases). Trimming stripped 7 bases from V and 6 bases from J, with 13 bases between. CDR1 and CDR2 (germline): MDHEN, SYDVKM. The CDR3 is 14 amino acids. The CDR3 bases are TGTGCCAGCACCCCCTGGGGGGCTAATTCACCCCTCCACTTT. Translation gives CASTPWGANSPLHF.

The gene calls are TRBV28 and TRBJ2-5; D remains ambiguous. The J call could be wrong; TRBJ2-7 is a better fit for the DNA end. Per germline, CDR1 MDHEN and CDR2 SYDVKM. This CDR3 is 13 amino acids long. The CDR3 loop reads CASSFGGPYEQYF. DNA for the CDR3: TGTGCCAGCAGTTTCGGCGGACCCTACGAGCAGTACTTC.

CDR3: CASSFGQVEAFF. CDR3 nucleotide sequence: TGTGCCAGCAGTTTCGGACAGGTTGAAGCTTTCTTT. The genes are TRBV6-1 and TRBJ1-1; 7 positions agree with TRBD1. The V and J ends lost 5 bases and 7 bases, in that order; junction bases with no gene match: 4. The CDR3 length is 12 residues. Germline CDR1 reads MNHNS; CDR2 reads SASEGT.

V gene TRBV18 combines with J gene TRBJ1-4; D is uncertain. The CDR3 length is 13 residues. Trimming cost V 2 bases and J 7 bases, with 8 bases left between them. In germline, CDR1 is KGHSH, CDR2 LQKENI. As DNA, the CDR3 is TGTGCCAGCTCACCAACGGGTAGTGAAAAACTGTTTTTT. Its translation: CASSPTGSEKLFF.

CDR3 loop: CASSPPGSSYNEQFF. The DNA of the CDR3 is TGTGCCAGCAGCCCCCCCGGGAGCTCCTACAATGAGCAGTTCTTC. This chain connects TRBV2 to TRBJ2-1; TRBD2 might be the D (6 bases). Trimming left V 6 bases short and J 0 bases short, with 12 bases between. In germline, CDR1 is SNHLY, CDR2 FYNNEI. This CDR3 has 15 amino acids. Combining the CDR3 with reference TRBV2 and TRBJ2-1 gives the whole variable domain EPEVTQTPSHQVTQMGQEVILRCVPISNHLYFYWYRQILGQKVEFLVSFYNNEISEKSEIFDDQFSVERPDGSNFTLKIRSTKLEDSAMYFCASSPPGSSYNEQFFGPGTRLTVL.

The chain couples TRBV4-1 to TRBJ2-5, with D possibly matching TRBD2 (5 bases). Trimming cost V 1 base and J 9 bases, with 15 bases left between them. Germline V gene lookup returns CDR1 MGHRA and CDR2 YSYEKL. The CDR3 is made up of 14 amino acids. DNA of the CDR3: TGCGCCAGCAGCCAAGTCTGGCCCGGCGGGTCCCAGTACTTC. Protein: CASSQVWPGGSQYF.

CDR3 nucleotide sequence: TGCGCCAGCAGTTCTTACCCCGGGATGGGAGAGACCCAGTACTTC. It translates to CASSSYPGMGETQYF. J is TRBJ2-5 and V is TRBV10-1; D is possibly TRBD2 (5 bases). V lost 5 bases and J lost 4, with 17 bases in between. Per germline, CDR1 WNHNN and CDR2 SYGVQD (reference sequence). The CDR3 is made up of 15 amino acids.

V is TRBV10-3 and J is TRBJ2-3, with 7 bases fitting TRBD2. Germline loops: CDR1 ENHRY, CDR2 SYGVKD. The CDR3 is 15 amino acids. The junction had 12 bases not matched to a gene; V was cut back by 6 bases and J by 6 bases. The CDR3 coding sequence is TGTGCCATCAGAAGTGTTCGTGGCGGGAGCGATACGCAGTATTTT. Protein product: CAIRSVRGGSDTQYF.

The chain is built from TRBV28 and TRBJ1-1; 8 bases are a match to TRBD1. The trim removed 7 bases at V and 2 bases at J, leaving 9 bases unmatched. Germline CDR1 MDHEN, CDR2 SYDVKM. CDR3 length: 15 residues. The CDR3: CASTPIDRGNTEAFF. CDR3 bases: TGTGCCAGCACTCCTATCGACAGGGGAAACACTGAAGCTTTCTTT.

This clone has a single count. This CDR3 is CASSITGFGGGAETQYF. The CDR3 coding sequence is TGTGCCAGTAGTATAACAGGGTTCGGTGGTGGTGCGGAGACCCAGTACTTC. The V gene is TRBV19, the J gene TRBJ2-5, with D perhaps matching TRBD1 (6 bases). The germline V gene has CDR1 LNHDA and CDR2 SQIVND (reference sequence). The CDR3 is 17 residues long. V lost 2 bases, J lost 5 bases, and 21 bases lay in between.

The V and J genes are TRBV9 and TRBJ1-5; TRBD1 is a possible D gene (6 bases). Trimming pared 0 bases from V and 6 bases from J, leaving 13 bases between. The V gene's germline CDR1 is SGDLS and CDR2 YYNGEE. This CDR3 is built from 15 residues. CDR3 sequence reads: CASSVGGGLGQPQHF. The DNA of the CDR3 is TGTGCCAGCAGCGTAGGAGGGGGTCTGGGTCAGCCCCAGCATTTT.

The CDR3 spells CASSLRLAGGRNTGELFF. In nucleotides, the CDR3 is TGCGCCAGCAGCTTGAGGCTAGCGGGGGGCCGGAACACCGGGGAGCTGTTTTTT. The V call is TRBV5-1, the J call TRBJ2-2; 11 positions match TRBD2. Germline CDR1 is SGHRS and CDR2 is YFSETQ. Trimming removed 1 base from V and 1 base from J; junction bases left unmatched: 6. The CDR3 contains 18 residues.

This clone was seen once. The V gene is TRBV10-1, the J gene TRBJ2-1; D remains unclear. CDR3 length equals 12 residues. The germline gives CDR1 WNHNN, CDR2 SYGVQD (reference sequence). V shed 6 bases and J shed 9 bases, with 12 bases lying between them. The CDR3 sequence: CASRGQAGEQFF. CDR3 sequence (DNA): TGCGCCAGCAGGGGCCAGGCCGGTGAGCAGTTCTTC.

The rearrangement links TRBV28 to TRBJ1-5, with a possible D match to TRBD1 (6 bases). The CDR3 runs to 17 residues. CDR1 is MDHEN and CDR2 is SYDVKM in the germline V gene. Trimming pared 8 bases from V and 1 base from J, leaving 21 bases between. CDR3 in amino acids: CASGLGWGQTSNQPQHF. DNA of the CDR3: TGTGCCAGCGGGCTGGGATGGGGGCAAACGAGCAATCAGCCCCAGCATTTT.

V is TRBV11-3 and J is TRBJ1-4; tentative D call: TRBD1 (6 bases). The V end was cut by 1 base, the J end by 2 bases, with 14 bases between. The CDR3 extends over 17 amino acids. Per the germline V gene, CDR1 is SGHNT and CDR2 is YENEEA. The DNA of the CDR3 is TGTGCCAGCAGCTTAGGCTTTGTACAGGGCACTAATGAAAAACTGTTTTTT. As protein: CASSLGFVQGTNEKLFF.

The rearrangement uses TRBV5-1 and TRBJ2-4; 10 nucleotides line up with TRBD1. This CDR3 contains 13 residues. V was pared by 6 bases and J by 7 bases, with 4 bases of the junction left unmatched. Germline CDR1 and CDR2: SGHRS and YFSETQ. CDR3 protein: CASTWGQGNIQYF. CDR3 bases: TGCGCCAGCACTTGGGGACAGGGGAACATTCAGTACTTC.

The chain employs TRBV19 and TRBJ2-2; tentatively, D is TRBD2 (6 bases). There are 13 residues in the CDR3. V was clipped by 7 bases and J by 8 bases, with 14 bases between them. Germline values: CDR1 LNHDA, CDR2 SQIVND (reference sequence). In DNA form, the CDR3 reads TGTGCCAGTACGGAACCGGGGGATGGGGAGCTGTTTTTT. Amino acids: CASTEPGDGELFF.

The chain carries TRBV19 and TRBJ1-4; D might be TRBD1 (6 bases). In germline, CDR1 is LNHDA, CDR2 SQIVND (reference sequence). V was pared by 1 base and J by 13 bases, with 13 bases between. There are 13 residues in the CDR3. The CDR3 loop is CASSIGSGGRLFF. CDR3 sequence (DNA): TGTGCCAGTAGTATAGGTTCGGGGGGGCGACTGTTTTTT.